Sequencing of this T cell receptor beta chain was carried out in a study of cytomegalovirus exposure and HLA in healthy donors. 60 Vbeta and 13 Jbeta primers were used in PCR. The repertoire was sequenced with immunoSEQ multiplex PCR; TCRdb's copy has only in-frame clones and lacks some. The sample comprises 82,000 or so clones, roughly 72% of which are singletons, and around 6.5% rests with the top ten. Study-wide findings and caveats: The study recorded 150 to 200 TCR beta chains that were cytomegalovirus-associated. In a later analysis, CMV-associated beta chains were mostly HLA-associated, it appeared. Later findings reportedly placed an Asian-associated ancestry cluster below the 666-donor mean for N-insertions.

With regard to this clone: What it binds is not known.

CDR1 is SEHNR and CDR2 is FQNEAQ in the germline V gene (reference sequence). Trimming took off 6 bases at V and 7 bases at J, with 9 bases between the two ends. This CDR3 has 11 amino acids. The rearrangement uses TRBV7-9 and TRBJ1-1; no clear D gene. The TCR sequence derives from a woman in her fifties or sixties in good health and CMV-seropositive. Sequences were obtained from PBMCs. CDR3 bases: TGTGCCAGCAGATCTTCCTTTGAAGCTTTCTTT. Protein product: CASRSSFEAFF.